The next 27 T cell receptor beta chains were all read from a single sample in a study of T cell responses to AZD1222 COVID-19 vaccine. Sequenced by immunoSEQ multiplex PCR; TCRdb stores in-frame clones only, minus some. Among tens of thousands of clones listed, around 83% were seen once. Sequenced here: peripheral blood, sampled 28 days after the second AZD1222 dose. The receptor source for this set is an adult who received the AZD1222 COVID-19 vaccine.

This clone was counted between two and nine times. CDR3 sequence: CASSPVGRDTEAFF. Here the CDR3 DNA reads TGTGCCAGCAGTCCCGTCGGGAGGGACACTGAAGCTTTCTTT. J is TRBJ1-1 and V is TRBV6-2 or TRBV6-3, with D hard to call. Germline V gives CDR1 MNHEY, CDR2 SVGEGT. The CDR3 is 14 amino acids. V lost 5 bases and J lost 3, with 13 bases in between.

The rearrangement links TRBV4-1 to TRBJ2-7, with 8 bases lining up with TRBD2. CDR3 length: 14 amino acids. V lost 3 bases to trimming and J lost 4 bases; unmatched junction nucleotides: 5. CDR1 is MGHRA, CDR2 YSYEKL, per germline. DNA of the CDR3: TGCGCCAGCAGCCACGACGCTAGCGGGTACGAGCAGTACTTC. This encodes CASSHDASGYEQYF.

In this sample, this clone turned up a few times. The chain joins TRBV4-2 to TRBJ1-1; tentative D call: TRBD1 (5 bases). Trimming took off 4 bases at V and 6 bases at J, with 15 bases between the two ends. Per the germline V gene, CDR1 is LGHNA and CDR2 is YNFKEQ. The CDR3 loop spans 14 amino acids. The CDR3 spells CASSLHLSGPEAFF. For the CDR3, the DNA is TGTGCCAGCAGCCTTCATCTCTCAGGGCCTGAAGCTTTCTTT.

This clone was recorded only once. The V call is TRBV10-3, the J call TRBJ2-7; possible D gene TRBD1, 5 bases. The CDR3 is made up of 13 amino acids. Germline CDR1 ENHRY, CDR2 SYGVKD. The V end was cut by 7 bases, the J end by 4 bases, with 14 bases between. This CDR3 reads CAITQGPRYEQYF. As DNA, the CDR3 is TGTGCCATCACCCAGGGCCCCAGGTACGAGCAGTACTTC.

The rearrangement joins TRBV6-5 to TRBJ2-7; D possibly corresponds to TRBD2 (6 bases). This CDR3 comprises 15 residues. The V gene lost 0 bases and the J gene lost 3 bases, with 12 bases spanning the gap. CDR1 and CDR2 from the germline V gene are MNHEY and SVGAGI. CDR3 bases: TGTGCCAGCAGTTACTCTCGCGGGGAATACTACGAGCAGTACTTC. As protein: CASSYSRGEYYEQYF.

The chain couples TRBV20-1 to TRBJ2-7; D assignment may be TRBD1 or TRBD2 (5 bases each). Germline loops: CDR1 DFQATT, CDR2 SNEGSKA (reference sequence). The CDR3 length is 11 residues. V was cut by 5 bases and J by 9 bases, with 14 bases left in between. CDR3 residues: CSAGTPNGQYF. Written as DNA, the CDR3 is TGCAGTGCTGGGACCCCTAATGGGCAGTACTTC.

The chain recombines TRBV19 with TRBJ2-2; 7 bases are shared with TRBD1. The CDR3 length is 15 residues. The trim removed 4 bases at V and 3 bases at J, leaving 5 bases unmatched. Germline V lookup: CDR1 LNHDA, CDR2 SQIVND (reference sequence). The CDR3: CASSRNRGDTGELFF. The CDR3 coding sequence is TGTGCCAGTAGTAGGAACAGGGGAGACACCGGGGAGCTGTTTTTT.

The chain has TRBV29-1 and TRBJ2-7, with D possibly matching TRBD1 (5 bases). V dropped 6 bases and J dropped 6 bases, with 12 bases sitting between them. The CDR3 has 11 amino acids. The germline CDR1 and CDR2 sequences are SQVTM and ANQGSEA. The CDR3 coding sequence is TGCAGCGTAGGTCAGGGTGGCGAGCAGTACTTC. This gives the protein CSVGQGGEQYF.

This clone was counted only a few times. The rearrangement joins TRBV28 to TRBJ2-5, with 7 nucleotides matching TRBD1. There are 15 residues in the CDR3. Unmatched junction bases numbered 10, after V lost 5 bases and J lost 4 bases. Looked up from germline, CDR1 is MDHEN and CDR2 is SYDVKM. CDR3 residues: CASSALTGSGETQYF. CDR3 coding DNA: TGTGCCAGCAGTGCTTTGACAGGGTCTGGAGAGACCCAGTACTTC. Full variable domain (remainder filled in from reference TRBV28 and TRBJ2-5): DVKVTQSSRYLVKRTGEKVFLECVQDMDHENMFWYRQDPGLGLRLIYFSYDVKMKEKGDIPEGYSVSREKKERFSLILESASTNQTSMYLCASSALTGSGETQYFGPGTRLLVL.

This chain links TRBV5-4 with TRBJ2-7, with 11 bases identical to TRBD2. The V and J ends lost 4 bases and 3 bases, in that order; junction bases with no gene match: 15. The CDR3 spans 18 residues. Germline assignment: CDR1 SGHNT and CDR2 YYREEE (reference sequence). CDR3 in DNA: TGTGCCAGCAGCCCTTCGAGTAGCGGGGGGGCCTTATACTACGAGCAGTACTTC. Protein: CASSPSSSGGALYYEQYF.

The V gene is TRBV7-9, the J gene TRBJ2-1; D gene uncertain. The ends were cut back, 5 bases at V and 0 bases at J, with 14 bases in the middle. The germline V gene has CDR1 SEHNR and CDR2 FQNEAQ (reference sequence). The CDR3 has 16 amino acids. CDR3 sequence: CASSPTTAVSYNEQFF. Written as DNA, the CDR3 is TGTGCCAGCAGCCCGACGACCGCCGTCTCCTACAATGAGCAGTTCTTC.

The V and J genes are TRBV27 and TRBJ2-5; 7 bases match TRBD1. The CDR3 length is 16 residues. Per germline, CDR1 MNHEY and CDR2 SMNVEV (reference sequence). J lost 1 base, V lost 8 bases, and 13 bases had no gene match. CDR3 bases: TGTGCCAGCCGTCTTCGGAGGACAGGCTTCCAAGAGACCCAGTACTTC. It codes for CASRLRRTGFQETQYF.

The J gene is TRBJ1-6, the V gene TRBV11-2; D is ambiguous. Germline V CDR1 and CDR2: SGHAT, FQNNGV. The CDR3 has 15 amino acids. V lost 5 bases and J lost 7, with 15 bases in between. For the CDR3, the DNA is TGTGCCAGCAGCCGTACATTGGGGTCGAATTCACCCCTCCACTTT. Its protein is CASSRTLGSNSPLHF.

The rearrangement links TRBV5-6 to TRBJ2-7; tentatively, D is TRBD1 (5 bases). The CDR3 has 12 residues. Trimming left V 4 bases short and J 6 bases short, with 11 bases between. CDR1 is SGHDT, CDR2 YYEEEE, per germline. CDR3 loop: CASSGGGAEQYF. For the CDR3, the DNA is TGTGCCAGCAGCGGCGGTGGGGCCGAGCAGTACTTC.

This chain uses TRBV4-3 with TRBJ2-3; 11 bases fit TRBD2. The CDR3 totals 17 residues. Germline CDR1 LGHNA, CDR2 YSLEER. The V segment lost 3 bases and the J segment 1 base; nucleotides outside the gene matches: 6. For the CDR3, the DNA is TGCGCCAGCAGCCATTATCGACTAGCGGGGCGCACAGATACGCAGTATTTT. Its translation is CASSHYRLAGRTDTQYF.

This clone was seen just once. The chain joins TRBV4-2 to TRBJ2-7; D could derive from TRBD1 or TRBD2 (5 bases each). This CDR3 is 15 amino acids long. CDR1 and CDR2 from the germline V gene are LGHNA and YNFKEQ. V lost 2 bases and J lost 6, with 17 bases in between. The CDR3 sequence: CASSQSTGRLAEQYF. In DNA, the CDR3 is TGTGCCAGCAGCCAATCTACGGGACGTCTTGCCGAGCAGTACTTC.

The CDR3 spells CASSLLDRANQPQHF. Written as DNA, the CDR3 is TGTGCCAGCAGTTTATTAGACAGGGCCAATCAGCCCCAGCATTTT. J is TRBJ1-5 and V is TRBV28; 7 bases align to TRBD1. The V gene's germline CDR1 is MDHEN and CDR2 SYDVKM. This CDR3 comprises 15 residues. V shed 1 base, J shed 3 bases, and the junction held 3 bases outside the gene matches.

CDR3 region: CANWDLRGNTIYF. The CDR3 DNA reads TGTGCCAACTGGGACTTGAGAGGAAACACCATATATTTT. The chain combines TRBV10-3 with TRBJ1-3; tentatively, D is TRBD1 (5 bases). This CDR3 has 13 residues. The germline gives CDR1 ENHRY, CDR2 SYGVKD. V lost 10 bases to trimming and J lost 4 bases, with 14 bases between them.

The rearrangement joins TRBV7-4 to TRBJ1-1, with 8 bases identical to TRBD1. After removal of 4 bases from V and 1 base from J, the junction contained 14 bases not matched to a gene. Germline V gene data show CDR1 as SGHVT and CDR2 as SQSDAQ. CDR3 length: 18 residues. CDR3 DNA sequence: TGTGCCAGCAGCTCTACAACAGGGGGGGAGTGCGAGAACACTGAAGCTTTCTTT. This encodes CASSSTTGGECENTEAFF.

This rearrangement joins TRBV4-1 to TRBJ1-6, with D possibly being TRBD1 (6 bases). Deletions cut 0 bases from V and 2 bases from J, with 8 bases between. The germline gives CDR1 MGHRA, CDR2 YSYEKL. CDR3 length: 16 residues. This CDR3 reads CASSQEQGPYNSPLHF. CDR3 bases: TGCGCCAGCAGCCAAGAACAGGGTCCCTATAATTCACCCCTCCACTTT.

The chain is built from TRBV11-2 and TRBJ1-2; no reliable D call. In germline, CDR1 is SGHAT, CDR2 FQNNGV. The CDR3 covers 12 residues. Trimming took 0 bases from V and 6 from J, leaving 5 bases between them. The CDR3 DNA is TGTGCCAGCAGCTTAGAAGGGAATGGCTACACCTTC. It encodes CASSLEGNGYTF.

This sequence joins TRBV30 and TRBJ1-2; the D is unclear. Trimming left V 1 base short and J 8 bases short, with 11 bases between. Germline assignment: CDR1 GTSNPN and CDR2 SVGIG (reference sequence). CDR3 length: 12 amino acids. For the CDR3, the DNA is TGTGCCTGGAGTGAGGCGGGGAGGGGCTACACCTTC. Protein product: CAWSEAGRGYTF. The whole variable domain, remainder taken from reference TRBV30 and TRBJ1-2, is SQTIHQWPATLVQPVGSPLSLECTVEGTSNPNLYWYRQAAGRGLQLLFYSVGIGQISSEVPQNLSASRPQDRQFILSSKKLLLSDSGFYLCAWSEAGRGYTFGSGTRLTVV.

The CDR3 sequence is CASSLRQGNTEAFF. For the CDR3, the DNA is TGTGCCAGCAGCTTACGACAGGGAAACACTGAAGCTTTCTTT. V usage is TRBV7-8 and J usage is TRBJ1-1, with 7 bases aligning to TRBD1. The length of the CDR3 is 14 residues. Germline CDR1 and CDR2: SGHVS and FQNEAQ. Unmatched junction bases numbered 2, after V lost 2 bases and J lost 2 bases.

The chain uses TRBV4-1 and TRBJ1-4; D not certain. Trimming took 7 bases from V and 8 from J, leaving 5 bases between them. The germline V gene encodes CDR1 MGHRA and CDR2 YSYEKL. CDR3 size: 10 residues. The CDR3 DNA follows: TGCGCCAGCAAATCAGAAAAACTGTTTTTT. It is translated as CASKSEKLFF.

The rearrangement joins TRBV6-5 to TRBJ2-2; no clear D. The length of the CDR3 is 16 residues. CDR1 is MNHEY and CDR2 is SVGAGI in the germline V gene. V was trimmed by 2 bases and J by 1 base, leaving 11 bases between them. Written as DNA, the CDR3 is TGTGCCAGCAGTTACCCTACAGCGATGAACACCGGGGAGCTGTTTTTT. It encodes CASSYPTAMNTGELFF.

This clone turned up a few times. This chain connects TRBV27 to TRBJ1-1; 8 nucleotides line up with TRBD1. The CDR3 contains 15 residues. V gave up 7 bases and J gave up 4 bases; unmatched junction bases: 11. Germline V gives CDR1 MNHEY, CDR2 SMNVEV (reference sequence). The CDR3 DNA follows: TGTGCCAGCAATTTCGGACAGGGAGGATCCACTGAAGCTTTCTTT. This translates into CASNFGQGGSTEAFF.

The chain links TRBV7-2 to TRBJ1-6; 10 bases fit TRBD1. V was pared by 1 base and J by 5 bases, with 8 bases of the junction left unmatched. CDR3 length: 18 residues. From germline, CDR1 is SGHTA and CDR2 FQGNSA. In nucleotides, the CDR3 is TGTGCCAGCAGCTTAGTCCCCGACAGGGGGCTCGATAATTCACCCCTCCACTTT. The encoded protein is CASSLVPDRGLDNSPLHF.